The text below deals with one TCR beta chain. The method was immunoSEQ multiplex PCR; TCRdb's version includes in-frame clones alone and lacks a portion of them. This sample has about 350,000 clones; around 87% occur once, and the top ten carry about 5.7%. Germline V gene lookup returns CDR1 MDHEN and CDR2 SYDVKM. The CDR3 totals 15 residues. V gave up 6 bases and J gave up 0 bases, with 11 bases separating them. These data come from a study of blood T cell repertoires in COVID-19. The sequenced material came from PBMCs or T cells enriched from blood (not recorded which). The TCR was taken from a woman in her 30s who had recovered from COVID-19. The genes are TRBV28 and TRBJ1-4; no clear D. For the CDR3, the DNA is TGTGCCAGCAGCCTAGAGGAGTCAACTAATGAAAAACTGTTTTTT. Protein product: CASSLEESTNEKLFF. Drawing the rest from reference TRBV28 and TRBJ1-4, the complete variable domain is DVKVTQSSRYLVKRTGEKVFLECVQDMDHENMFWYRQDPGLGLRLIYFSYDVKMKEKGDIPEGYSVSREKKERFSLILESASTNQTSMYLCASSLEESTNEKLFFGSGTQLSVL.